This paragraph covers one T cell receptor (beta chain) sequence. Antigen: not known. The V end lost 6 bases, the J end lost 1 base, and 6 bases lay between the germline ends. Germline CDR1 is DFQATT and CDR2 is SNEGSKA (reference sequence). The CDR3 sequence is 11 residues long. The sample is drawn from a study of CD8+CD57+ T cells in acquired aplastic anemia. The TCR beta profiling, which covered VDJ combination and CDR3 sequence, was carried out using genomic DNA as the template. MiXCR was run by TCRdb on the reads, yielding one entry per CDR3 protein. The table has roughly 220,000 distinct CDR3 sequences, 60% to 80% seen once. Findings and caveats of the study: Both patients and controls carried the same twenty-nine CD8+ CDR3 sequences.

Sequencing was done on patients that had shown CD8+CD57+ cell expansion by flow cytometry. Source material: sorted CD4+, CD8+, or CD8+CD57+ T cells (not recorded which) from PBMCs. The chain employs TRBV20-1 and TRBJ1-1; D ambiguous. The sequence came from a human donor with aplastic anemia. This chain's CDR3 is CSAAGNTEAFF. In DNA, the CDR3 is TGCAGTGCCGCGGGGAACACTGAAGCTTTCTTT.